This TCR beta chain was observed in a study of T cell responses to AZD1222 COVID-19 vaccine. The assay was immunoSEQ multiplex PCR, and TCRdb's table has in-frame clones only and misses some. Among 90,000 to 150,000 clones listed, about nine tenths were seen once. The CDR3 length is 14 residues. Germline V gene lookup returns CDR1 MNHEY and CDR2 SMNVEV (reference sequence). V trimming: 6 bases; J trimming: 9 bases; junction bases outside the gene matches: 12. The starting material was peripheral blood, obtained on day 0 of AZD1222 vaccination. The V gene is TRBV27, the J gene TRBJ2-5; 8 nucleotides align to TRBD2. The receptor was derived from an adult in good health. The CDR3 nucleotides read TGTGCCAGCAGAACAACGACTAGCGCTCGTGCCCAGTACTTC. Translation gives CASRTTTSARAQYF.